This TCR beta chain is from a study of T cells in Graves' hyperthyroidism and ophthalmopathy. Amplification of TCR beta CDR3 regions was performed using RNA transcripts as template. During a first-round RT-PCR of the TCR CDR3, the HTBI primer set was used. TCRdb independently ran MiXCR on the multiplex PCR reads; one entry per CDR3 protein. The table includes under 650,000 distinct CDR3 sequences, 15% to 20% detected once. This clonotype was counted a few times. Its antigen is currently unknown. This CDR3 is built from 16 residues. The V end was cut by 4 bases, the J end by 0 bases, with 15 bases between. Germline CDR1 and CDR2: SGHRS and YFSETQ. Points from the study as a whole: Ophthalmopathy was separated from stable hyperthyroidism by a 13 V-J model.

In patients aged 18 to 65, hyperthyroidism was newly diagnosed, with duration under 2 months. Patients with uncontrolled infections, other autoimmune diseases, pregnancy or lactation were excluded. The chain couples TRBV5-1 to TRBJ2-3; D could derive from TRBD1 or TRBD2 (5 bases each). The sequenced material came from blood. This receptor was identified in a woman aged 25-40 years with Graves' hyperthyroidism. CDR3 loop: CASSRDGQGSTDTQYF. The CDR3 nucleotides read TGCGCCAGCAGCCGGGATGGGCAGGGAAGCACAGATACGCAGTATTTT.